The entry below gives a single TCR beta chain sequence along with its context. At the DNA level, this CDR3 is encoded by other sequences in the same sample as well. The data belong to a study of blood T cell repertoires in COVID-19. V was pared by 3 bases and J by 2 bases, with 6 bases of the junction left unmatched. This CDR3 is 15 amino acids long. The germline CDR1 and CDR2 sequences are SEHNR and FQNEAQ (reference sequence). Only in-frame clones appear in the TCRdb table, and some are missing; sequencing was by immunoSEQ multiplex PCR. The sample has 200,000 to 250,000 clones; more than 70% are singletons.

This TCR came from a woman aged 35 to 49 with acute COVID-19. This chain links TRBV7-9 with TRBJ1-2, with TRBD1 matching 7 bases. Material: PBMCs or T cells enriched from blood (not recorded which). The CDR3 DNA reads TGTGCCAGCAGCTTGGGGACAGACTTCAACTATGGCTACACCTTC. Residues: CASSLGTDFNYGYTF.